This TCR beta chain was found in a study of CD8+ T cells in alopecia areata (dated by TCRdb to the late 2010s). Broadly, across the study: Treated patients were enrolled in an open-label pilot trial of oral tofacitinib at 5 to 10 mg twice daily for moderate-to-severe alopecia areata. RNA came from the PAXgene miRNA kit for fixed scalp, the miRNeasy kit for PBMCs, and the RNeasy kit for mouse skin. Scalp clonality was compared across normal scalp (n=4), patchy alopecia areata scalp (n=8), and alopecia totalis/universalis scalp (n=8). Human TCRbeta sequencing covered scalp tissue and sorted CD4+ and CD8+ peripheral blood T cells from patchy and totalis/universalis alopecia areata patients and healthy controls. Tofacitinib was administered for 6 to 18 months, and 6 months of follow-up off drug were then conducted to assess delayed response and recurrence. Disease severity in treated patients was measured with the SALT score, which quantifies the percentage of affected scalp surface area. Amplification of TCRbeta CDR3 regions was done by immunoSEQ multiplex PCR using 35 Vbeta forward primers and 13 Jbeta reverse primers. The study used high-throughput TCRbeta sequencing to examine T cell clonal expansion in alopecia areata, in both the C3H/HeJ mouse model and human patients. Patients on tofacitinib were biopsied at baseline and after 4 and 24 weeks of treatment, and several of the patients also had a later scalp biopsy.

Taken with the paper, the label for treatment or condition translates to: oral pan-JAK inhibitor, 5-10 mg twice daily. Lesional scalp punch biopsies and peripheral blood were collected from alopecia areata patients. PBMCs were isolated by density centrifugation and stained for CD3, CD4 and CD8, and CD4+ and CD8+ T cells were sorted on a FACSAria. The germline V and J ends show losses of 6 bases and 4 bases respectively, and no gene match explains 7 bases of the junction. From the cysteine through the phenylalanine, the CDR3 covers 15 amino acids. The only DNA kept is the CDR3, 45 bases in frame from the first base. As encoded in the germline V gene, CDR1 is SGHRS while CDR2 is YFSETQ. Broader findings and caveats from the paper: During tofacitinib treatment, many expanded lesional clones remained in scalp and blood, and this persistence may partly explain relapse after treatment is stopped. Because the treated cohort was small and had just a single nonresponder, larger studies are needed to establish links between baseline CD8+ expansion and response. Tofacitinib significantly decreased scalp clonality and the number of expanded CD8+ clones among the top 100 scalp clones. Compared with normal scalp, lesional scalp, particularly in alopecia totalis/universalis, had higher clonality and more expanded CD8+ clones, which suggests antigenic drive. Resident alphabeta T cells in normal human skin are also sequenced, complicating scalp TCR repertoire analysis, unlike mouse skin dominated by gammadelta T cells. Shared TCR sequences between patients were less evident than in mice, which may be partly attributable to HLA diversity in the patient population.

Library generation was performed with the immunoSEQ multiplex PCR assay. To provide template for TCR sequencing, every sample had RNA extracted and reverse transcribed into cDNA. First-strand cDNA was synthesized with SuperScript III using a 2:1 mix of oligo-dT and random hexamers. A synthetic immune receptor repertoire was used to assess amplification bias, and residual bias was removed computationally. The paper's data handling went like this. Raw reads were preprocessed to remove errors, and CDR3 was defined by IMGT conventions from the conserved cysteine to phenylalanine. Clonality was calculated as 1 minus Shannon entropy normalized by log2 of the number of productive unique TCRs. Scalp TCRbeta sequences were cross-referenced with sorted blood CD4 and CD8 repertoires so that the CD4 or CD8 identity of scalp clones could be inferred. In TCRdb, the immuneACCESS table is reduced to in-frame sequences with V and J assigned. These tables do not hold every clone; where another copy was compared, an unresolved V gene accounts for under half, and the others remain unexplained. Clone size and V and J calls were adopted from that table, with D and trimming inferred from the DNA. For this sample there are roughly 220,000 clones; approximately 72% appear just once. 0.95% to 1.5% of the sample comes from the top ten.

A word on this clone: No cognate antigen has been identified for it. Base qualities are not recorded, but no much larger clone differs from it by a single base.

Sequenced here: CD4+ T cells sorted from blood, sampled around week 42, from a patient treated with tofacitinib. This sequence was found in a human donor with alopecia areata. This chain is built from TRBV5-1 and TRBJ2-3; 11 junctional bases match TRBD1. The CDR3 protein is CASTPRDRGADTQYF. The nucleotide sequence is given as TGCGCCAGCACCCCACGGGACAGGGGGGCAGATACGCAGTATTTT.